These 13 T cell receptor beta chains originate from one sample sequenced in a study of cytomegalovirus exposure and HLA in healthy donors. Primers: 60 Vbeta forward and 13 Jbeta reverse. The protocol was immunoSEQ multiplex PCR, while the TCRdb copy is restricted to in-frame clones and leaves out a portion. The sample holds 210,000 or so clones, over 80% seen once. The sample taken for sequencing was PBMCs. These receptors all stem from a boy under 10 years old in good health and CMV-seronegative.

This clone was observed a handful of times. As DNA, the CDR3 is TGTGCCAGCCGGGACAAGGGCGAAAAACTGTTTTTT. It specifies CASRDKGEKLFF. This sequence joins TRBV6-5 and TRBJ1-4; D possibly corresponds to TRBD1 (6 bases). V lost 8 bases, J lost 8 bases, and 12 bases lay in between. This CDR3 has 12 amino acids. Germline V gene lookup returns CDR1 MNHEY and CDR2 SVGAGI.

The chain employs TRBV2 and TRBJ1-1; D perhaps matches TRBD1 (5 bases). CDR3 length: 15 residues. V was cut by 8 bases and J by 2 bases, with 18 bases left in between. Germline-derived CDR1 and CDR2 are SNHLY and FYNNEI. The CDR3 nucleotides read TGTGCCAGCTCCTTATCCCGACAGTACAACACTGAAGCTTTCTTT. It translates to CASSLSRQYNTEAFF.

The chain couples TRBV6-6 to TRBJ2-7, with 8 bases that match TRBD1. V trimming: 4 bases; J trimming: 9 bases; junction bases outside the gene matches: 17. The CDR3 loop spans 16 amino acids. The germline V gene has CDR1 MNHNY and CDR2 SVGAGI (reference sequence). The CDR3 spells CASSSFPRKTGVWQYF. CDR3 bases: TGTGCCAGCAGTTCATTTCCACGTAAGACAGGGGTCTGGCAGTACTTC.

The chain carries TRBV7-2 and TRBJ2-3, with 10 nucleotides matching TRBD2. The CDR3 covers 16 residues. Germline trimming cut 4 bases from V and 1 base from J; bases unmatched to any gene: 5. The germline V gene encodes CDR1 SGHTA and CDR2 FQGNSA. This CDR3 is CASSSRTSGGTDTQYF. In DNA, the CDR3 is TGTGCCAGCAGCTCCAGAACTAGCGGGGGCACAGATACGCAGTATTTT.

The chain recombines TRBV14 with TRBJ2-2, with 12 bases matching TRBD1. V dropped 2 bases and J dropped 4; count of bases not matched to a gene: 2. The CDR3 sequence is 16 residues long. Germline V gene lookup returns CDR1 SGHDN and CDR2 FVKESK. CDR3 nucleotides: TGTGCCAGCAGCCAACCGGGACAGGGGGCCACCGGGGAGCTGTTTTTT. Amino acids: CASSQPGQGATGELFF.

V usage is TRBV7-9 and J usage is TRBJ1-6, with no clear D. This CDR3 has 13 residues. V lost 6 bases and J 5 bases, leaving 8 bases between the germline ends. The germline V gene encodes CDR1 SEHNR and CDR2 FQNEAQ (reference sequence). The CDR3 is CASRGTNNSPLHF. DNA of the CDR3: TGTGCCAGCAGGGGCACCAATAATTCACCCCTCCACTTT.

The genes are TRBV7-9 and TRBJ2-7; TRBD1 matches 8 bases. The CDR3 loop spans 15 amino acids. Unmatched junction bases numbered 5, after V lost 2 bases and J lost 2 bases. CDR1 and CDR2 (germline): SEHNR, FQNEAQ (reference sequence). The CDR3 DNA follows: TGTGCCAGCAGCTTAAAAGGGACAGGCACCTACGAGCAGTACTTC. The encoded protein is CASSLKGTGTYEQYF.

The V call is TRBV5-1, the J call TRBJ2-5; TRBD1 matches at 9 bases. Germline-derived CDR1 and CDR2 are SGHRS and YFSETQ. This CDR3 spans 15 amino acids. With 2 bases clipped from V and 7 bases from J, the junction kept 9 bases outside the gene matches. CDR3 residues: CASSFLQGAFGTQYF. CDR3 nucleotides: TGCGCCAGCAGCTTTCTACAGGGGGCGTTTGGGACCCAGTACTTC.

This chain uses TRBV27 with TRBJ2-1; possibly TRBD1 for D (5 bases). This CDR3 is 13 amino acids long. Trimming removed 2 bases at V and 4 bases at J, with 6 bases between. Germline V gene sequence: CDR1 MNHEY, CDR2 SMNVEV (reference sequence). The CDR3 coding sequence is TGTGCCAGCAGTTTACAGGGTTACAATGAGCAGTTCTTC. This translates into CASSLQGYNEQFF.

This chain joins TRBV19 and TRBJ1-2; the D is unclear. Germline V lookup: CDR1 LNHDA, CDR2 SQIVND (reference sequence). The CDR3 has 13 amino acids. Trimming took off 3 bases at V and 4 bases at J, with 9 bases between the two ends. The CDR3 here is CASSMSRIYGYTF. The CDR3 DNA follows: TGTGCCAGTAGTATGTCCAGGATCTATGGCTACACCTTC.

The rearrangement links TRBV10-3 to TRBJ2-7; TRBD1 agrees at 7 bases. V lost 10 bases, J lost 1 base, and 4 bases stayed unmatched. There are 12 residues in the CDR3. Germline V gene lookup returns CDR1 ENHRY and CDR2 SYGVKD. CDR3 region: CATQGSSYEQYF. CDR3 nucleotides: TGTGCCACACAGGGGAGTTCCTACGAGCAGTACTTC.

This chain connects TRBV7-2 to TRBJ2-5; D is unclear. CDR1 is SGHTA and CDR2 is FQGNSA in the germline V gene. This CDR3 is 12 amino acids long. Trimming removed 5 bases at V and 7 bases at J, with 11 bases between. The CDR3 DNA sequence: TGTGCCAGCAGCCCTTACGGTGGGACCCAGTACTTC. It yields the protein CASSPYGGTQYF.

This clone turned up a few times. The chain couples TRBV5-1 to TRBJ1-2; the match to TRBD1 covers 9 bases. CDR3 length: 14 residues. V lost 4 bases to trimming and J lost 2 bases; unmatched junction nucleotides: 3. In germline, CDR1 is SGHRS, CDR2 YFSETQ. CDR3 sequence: CASSTGQGNYGYTF. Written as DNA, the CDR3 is TGCGCCAGCAGCACGGGACAGGGCAACTATGGCTACACCTTC.